These 13 T cell receptor beta chains came from one sample sequenced in a study of cytomegalovirus exposure and HLA in healthy donors. This PCR relied on a set of 60 Vbeta primers and 13 Jbeta primers. Generated by immunoSEQ multiplex PCR, the TCRdb table keeps only in-frame clones and is missing some. The sample yields 90,000 to 130,000 clones, about 80% seen once. Sequenced sample: PBMCs. Receptor source: a woman in her fifties or sixties in good health and CMV-seropositive.

The rearrangement uses TRBV18 and TRBJ1-2; 10 positions match TRBD1. CDR1 is KGHSH and CDR2 is LQKENI in the germline V gene. After removal of 5 bases from V and 8 bases from J, the junction contained 5 bases not matched to a gene. The CDR3 sequence is 13 residues long. CDR3 bases: TGTGCCAGCTCAATGGACAGGGGGTCGGGCTACACCTTC. It specifies CASSMDRGSGYTF. Filled out from reference TRBV18 and TRBJ1-2, the complete variable domain reads NAGVMQNPRHLVRRRGQEARLRCSPMKGHSHVYWYRQLPEEGLKFMVYLQKENIIDESGMPKERFSAEFPKEGPSILRIQQVVRGDSAAYFCASSMDRGSGYTFGSGTRLTVV.

The rearrangement links TRBV19 to TRBJ1-2, with 10 bases identical to TRBD1. Losses at the gene ends were 6 bases for V and 3 bases for J; bases not matched to a gene: 7. There are 15 residues in the CDR3. Germline loops: CDR1 LNHDA, CDR2 SQIVND (reference sequence). The CDR3 sequence: CASSETGGWDYGYTF. The CDR3 region has the DNA TGTGCCAGTAGCGAGACAGGGGGCTGGGACTATGGCTACACCTTC.

V is TRBV4-1 and J is TRBJ2-1; TRBD2 matches 12 bases. From germline, CDR1 is MGHRA and CDR2 YSYEKL. V lost 2 bases, J lost 9 bases, and 5 bases stayed unmatched. This CDR3 spans 15 amino acids. The CDR3 nucleotides read TGCGCCAGCAGCCAACGACTAGCGGGAGAGAGTGAGCAGTTCTTC. This sequence encodes CASSQRLAGESEQFF.

The rearrangement links TRBV5-1 to TRBJ1-2; D not resolved. Germline V CDR1 and CDR2: SGHRS, YFSETQ. Trimming pared 1 base from V and 6 bases from J, leaving 16 bases between. CDR3 length equals 15 residues. In DNA, the CDR3 is TGCGCCAGCAGCTTGACTGGGGAGGCGTCCCATGGCTACACCTTC. Its protein is CASSLTGEASHGYTF.

This clone showed up just once. This sequence joins TRBV11-2 and TRBJ2-4; D is unclear. The CDR3 runs 14 residues. Germline values: CDR1 SGHAT, CDR2 FQNNGV. Trimming left V 6 bases short and J 1 base short, with 10 bases between. CDR3 DNA: TGTGCCAGCAGTCGTCGGGTTGCCAAAAACATTCAGTACTTC. This translates into CASSRRVAKNIQYF.

V gene TRBV4-1 combines with J gene TRBJ2-1; 9 bases are a match to TRBD2. CDR1 and CDR2 from the germline V gene are MGHRA and YSYEKL. This CDR3 contains 19 residues. With V trimmed by 6 bases and J by 3 bases, 18 bases remained unmatched. The CDR3 spells CASSRGLARGGKIYNEQFF. The DNA of the CDR3 is TGCGCCAGCAGTCGTGGACTAGCGCGAGGGGGGAAAATCTACAATGAGCAGTTCTTC.

This chain connects TRBV6-1 to TRBJ2-1; weak D call: TRBD2 (6 bases). The CDR3 consists of 14 residues. Trimming pared 4 bases from V and 4 bases from J, leaving 11 bases between. The germline CDR1 and CDR2 sequences are MNHNS and SASEGT. The CDR3 loop is CASSAHGGYNEQFF. The CDR3 DNA reads TGTGCCAGCAGTGCTCATGGGGGGTACAATGAGCAGTTCTTC.

This clone was found once. This chain connects TRBV6-6 to TRBJ2-5; TRBD2 matches at 9 bases. The J segment lost 5 bases and the V segment lost 10 bases, leaving 17 bases of the junction unmatched. Germline V CDR1 and CDR2: MNHNY, SVGAGI (reference sequence). The CDR3 runs 16 residues. The CDR3 DNA reads as TGTGCCACATGTATCGGCGGGAGGGCCGGGGGGGAGACCCAGTACTTC. This gives the protein CATCIGGRAGGETQYF.

The chain carries TRBV2 and TRBJ2-5; 11 nucleotides line up with TRBD2. Trimming at V came to 7 bases and at J to 2 bases, leaving 15 bases not matched to a gene. Germline CDR1 SNHLY, CDR2 FYNNEI. The CDR3 contains 18 residues. This CDR3 reads CASTPRGLAGGQQETQYF. CDR3 sequence (DNA): TGTGCCAGCACCCCAAGAGGGCTAGCGGGAGGTCAACAAGAGACCCAGTACTTC. Full variable domain (remainder filled in from reference TRBV2 and TRBJ2-5): EPEVTQTPSHQVTQMGQEVILRCVPISNHLYFYWYRQILGQKVEFLVSFYNNEISEKSEIFDDQFSVERPDGSNFTLKIRSTKLEDSAMYFCASTPRGLAGGQQETQYFGPGTRLLVL.

The V and J genes are TRBV20-1 and TRBJ1-2, with D possibly TRBD1 on 6 matching bases. Germline V CDR1 and CDR2: DFQATT, SNEGSKA (reference sequence). V lost 3 bases and J lost 11, with 13 bases in between. The CDR3 contains 11 residues. Written as DNA, the CDR3 is TGCAGTGCTAGGGACAGAGAAAGATACACCTTC. Translation gives CSARDRERYTF.

This chain joins TRBV5-4 and TRBJ2-7; maybe TRBD2 (5 bases). Germline values: CDR1 SGHNT, CDR2 YYREEE (reference sequence). The CDR3 extends over 14 amino acids. Trimming left V 2 bases short and J 1 base short, with 10 bases between. In nucleotides, the CDR3 is TGTGCCAGCAGCTTAATGGGAGCATCCTACGAGCAGTACTTC. Encoded protein: CASSLMGASYEQYF.

The chain uses TRBV9 and TRBJ2-2, with 8 nucleotides matching TRBD1. Looked up from germline, CDR1 is SGDLS and CDR2 is YYNGEE. Germline trimming cut 3 bases from V and 3 bases from J; bases unmatched to any gene: 13. This CDR3 is built from 18 residues. CDR3 in amino acids: CASSARGRTGRYTGELFF. CDR3 nucleotides: TGTGCCAGCAGCGCGAGGGGGAGGACAGGGAGGTACACCGGGGAGCTGTTTTTT. Combining the CDR3 with reference TRBV9 and TRBJ2-2 gives the whole variable domain DSGVTQTPKHLITATGQRVTLRCSPRSGDLSVYWYQQSLDQGLQFLIQYYNGEERAKGNILERFSAQQFPDLHSELNLSSLELGDSALYFCASSARGRTGRYTGELFFGEGSRLTVL.

This clone was seen a single time. The chain joins TRBV9 to TRBJ2-5, with 9 bases lining up with TRBD1. The CDR3 covers 18 residues. V gave up 4 bases and J gave up 0 bases; unmatched junction bases: 13. Per germline, CDR1 SGDLS and CDR2 YYNGEE. The CDR3 region has the DNA TGTGCCAGCAGCTTATATTCCGGGACAGGGTACTACCAAGAGACCCAGTACTTC. Its translation: CASSLYSGTGYYQETQYF.